This T cell receptor beta chain was retrieved from a study of ipilimumab plus nivolumab after autologous stem cell transplantation. The method was immunoSEQ multiplex PCR; TCRdb's version includes in-frame clones alone and lacks a portion of them. The table shows some 25,000 clones, with more than 70% occurring only once. With V trimmed by 2 bases and J by 8 bases, 4 bases remained unmatched. The germline V gene encodes CDR1 MNHEY and CDR2 SVGAGI. This CDR3 is 14 amino acids long. Checkpoint therapy with ipilimumab 1 mg/kg began 14 to 28 days after transplant. Dosing: nivolumab 3 mg/kg IV, weeks 1, 4, 7, 10, then every two weeks to week 26. This clone was picked up a small number of times.

This clonotype originated in a male donor with diffuse large B-cell lymphoma. Specimen: PBMCs, collected in a trial of ipilimumab plus nivolumab as post-transplant consolidation. V is TRBV6-5 and J is TRBJ2-3, with 10 bases identical to TRBD1. CDR3 in amino acids: CASSYRDRGGTQYF. In DNA form, the CDR3 reads TGTGCCAGCAGTTACAGGGACAGGGGTGGTACGCAGTATTTT.